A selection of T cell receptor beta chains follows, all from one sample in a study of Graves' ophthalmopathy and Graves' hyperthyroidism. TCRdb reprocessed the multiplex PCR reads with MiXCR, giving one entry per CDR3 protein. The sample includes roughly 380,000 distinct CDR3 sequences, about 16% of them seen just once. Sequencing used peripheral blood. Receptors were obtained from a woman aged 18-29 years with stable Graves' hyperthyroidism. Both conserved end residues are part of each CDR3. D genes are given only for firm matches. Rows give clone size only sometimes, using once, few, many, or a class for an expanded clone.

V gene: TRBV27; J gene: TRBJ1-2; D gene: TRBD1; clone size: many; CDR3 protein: CASRPTGTNYGYTF; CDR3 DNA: TGTGCCAGCAGACCGACAGGGACTAACTATGGCTACACCTTC
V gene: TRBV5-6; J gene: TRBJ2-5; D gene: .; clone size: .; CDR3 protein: CASSLWNQETQYF; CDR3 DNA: TGTGCCAGCAGCTTGTGGAACCAAGAGACCCAGTACTTC
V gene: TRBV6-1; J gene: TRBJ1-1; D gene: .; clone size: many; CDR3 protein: CASSEAPPEAFF; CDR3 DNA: TGTGCCAGCAGTGAAGCACCCCCTGAAGCTTTCTTT
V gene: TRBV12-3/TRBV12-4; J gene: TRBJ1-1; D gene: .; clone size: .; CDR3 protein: CASSESENTEAFF; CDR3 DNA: TGTGCCAGCAGTGAATCCGAGAACACTGAAGCTTTCTTT
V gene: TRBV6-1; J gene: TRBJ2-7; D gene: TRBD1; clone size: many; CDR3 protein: CASSERGQGYEQYF; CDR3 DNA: TGTGCCAGCAGTGAAAGGGGACAGGGCTACGAGCAGTACTTC
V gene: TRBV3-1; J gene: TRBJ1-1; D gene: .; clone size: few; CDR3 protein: CASSQDGKGAEAFF; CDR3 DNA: TGTGCCAGCAGCCAAGATGGGAAGGGGGCTGAAGCTTTCTTT
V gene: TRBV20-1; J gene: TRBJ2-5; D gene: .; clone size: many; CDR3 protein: CSARPQSSTQYF; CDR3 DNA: TGCAGTGCTAGACCACAGTCGTCGACCCAGTACTTC
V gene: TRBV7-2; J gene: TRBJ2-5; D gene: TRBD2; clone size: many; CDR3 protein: CASSLDGLAEETQYF; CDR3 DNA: TGTGCCAGCAGCTTAGACGGACTAGCTGAAGAGACCCAGTACTTC
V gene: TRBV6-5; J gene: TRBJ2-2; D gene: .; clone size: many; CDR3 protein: CASSYINTGELFF; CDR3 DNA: TGTGCCAGCAGTTATATTAACACCGGGGAGCTGTTTTTT
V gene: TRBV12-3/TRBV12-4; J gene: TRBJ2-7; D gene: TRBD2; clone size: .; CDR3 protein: CASSPGGGLATAYEQYF; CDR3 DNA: TGTGCCAGCAGTCCGGGGGGAGGGCTAGCGACCGCCTACGAGCAGTACTTC
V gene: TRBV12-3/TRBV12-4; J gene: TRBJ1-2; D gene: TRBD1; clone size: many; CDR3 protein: CASSLGCGTGVYYGYTF; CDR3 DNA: TGTGCCAGCAGTCTGGGATGTGGGACAGGGGTGTACTATGGCTACACCTTC